This TCR beta chain was captured by sequencing in a study of Ad26.COV2.S vaccination and SARS-CoV-2 variants. Assay used: immunoSEQ multiplex PCR; TCRdb lists only in-frame clones, some missing. This sample has under 400,000 clones; roughly 84% occur once, and the top ten carry around 3.6%. As to treatment: some 20 received Ad26.COV2.S at low or high dose, single or two shots; about five received placebo; per-sample allocation not given. Sampling was performed 63 days after the first vaccine or placebo injection. The germline gives CDR1 SEHNR, CDR2 FQNEAQ (reference sequence). V lost 4 bases, J lost 6 bases, and 7 bases lay in between. CDR3 size: 12 residues.

The clonotype comes from a person between 18 and 60 years old who received the Ad26.COV2.S COVID-19 vaccine or a placebo. The rearrangement uses TRBV7-9 and TRBJ2-1; D remains ambiguous. This specimen consisted of peripheral blood, obtained in a trial of Ad26.COV2.S vaccine versus placebo. DNA of the CDR3: TGTGCCAGCAGCTCTGGGGTCAATGAGCAGTTCTTC. Its protein product is CASSSGVNEQFF.